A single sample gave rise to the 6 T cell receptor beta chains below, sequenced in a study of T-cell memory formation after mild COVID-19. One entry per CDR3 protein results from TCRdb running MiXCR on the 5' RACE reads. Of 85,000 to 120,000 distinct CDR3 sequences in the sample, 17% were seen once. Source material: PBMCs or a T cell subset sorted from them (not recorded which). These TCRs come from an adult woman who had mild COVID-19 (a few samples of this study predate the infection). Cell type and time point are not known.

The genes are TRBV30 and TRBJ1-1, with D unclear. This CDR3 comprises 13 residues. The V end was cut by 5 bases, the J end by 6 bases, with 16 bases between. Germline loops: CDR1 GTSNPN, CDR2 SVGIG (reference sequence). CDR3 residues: CAWERGVGPEAFF. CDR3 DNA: TGTGCCTGGGAGCGGGGAGTTGGACCTGAAGCTTTCTTT.

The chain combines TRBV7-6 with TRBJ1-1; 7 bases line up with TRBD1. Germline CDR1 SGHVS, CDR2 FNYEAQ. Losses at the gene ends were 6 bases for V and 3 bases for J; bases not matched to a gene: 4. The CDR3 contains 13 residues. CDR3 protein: CASSYGTDTEAFF. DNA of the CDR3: TGTGCCAGCAGTTACGGGACAGACACTGAAGCTTTCTTT.

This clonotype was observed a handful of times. DNA of the CDR3: TGCAGCGTTGAAAGTGGGTCTCCCTACGAGCAGTACTTC. It is translated as CSVESGSPYEQYF. The J gene is TRBJ2-7, the V gene TRBV29-1; no definite D call. The germline CDR1 and CDR2 sequences are SQVTM and ANQGSEA. V gave up 2 bases and J gave up 2 bases, with 10 bases separating them. CDR3 length equals 13 residues.

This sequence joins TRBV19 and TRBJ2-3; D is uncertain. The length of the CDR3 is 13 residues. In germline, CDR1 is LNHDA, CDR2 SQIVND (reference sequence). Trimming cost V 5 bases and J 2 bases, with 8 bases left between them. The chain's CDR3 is CASSAGITDTQYF. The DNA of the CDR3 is TGTGCCAGTAGTGCCGGAATCACAGATACGCAGTATTTT. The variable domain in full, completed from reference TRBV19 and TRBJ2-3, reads DGGITQSPKYLFRKEGQNVTLSCEQNLNHDAMYWYRQDPGQGLRLIYYSQIVNDFQKGDIAEGYSVSREKKESFPLTVTSAQKNPTAFYLCASSAGITDTQYFGPGTRLTVL.

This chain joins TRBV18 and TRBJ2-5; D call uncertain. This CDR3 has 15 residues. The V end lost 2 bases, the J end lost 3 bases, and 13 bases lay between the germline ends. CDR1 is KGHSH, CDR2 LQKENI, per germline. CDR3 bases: TGTGCCAGCTCACCAGGTGAAAGGGAAAAAGAGACCCAGTACTTC. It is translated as CASSPGEREKETQYF.

The CDR3 sequence is CASSHRRGPRSYEQYF. CDR3 sequence (DNA): TGTGCCAGCAGCCACCGGAGGGGTCCCCGCTCCTACGAGCAGTACTTC. This sequence joins TRBV5-6 and TRBJ2-7, with D maybe TRBD2 (6 bases). This CDR3 contains 16 residues. CDR1 SGHDT and CDR2 YYEEEE come from the germline V gene. Trimming cost V 4 bases and J 0 bases, with 17 bases left between them.